The 12 T cell receptor beta chains reported below all come from one sample, sequenced in a study. Each CDR3 protein is one row after TCRdb ran MiXCR on the RT-PCR reads. This sample has around 700,000 distinct CDR3 sequences; 13% to 15% occur once, and the top ten carry 3.6%. The sample consisted of memory CD4+ T cells from blood. Source of these receptors: a female donor in good health, serving as a healthy control.

This clonotype was counted between two and nine times. The genes are TRBV15 and TRBJ2-7; D unresolved. Germline values: CDR1 LNHNV, CDR2 YYDKDF (reference sequence). CDR3 length equals 15 residues. With 0 bases removed from V and 0 bases from J, the gap between germline ends came to 9 bases. CDR3 amino acids: CATSRELGGSYEQYF. The CDR3 DNA is TGTGCCACCAGCAGAGAGTTGGGTGGCTCCTACGAGCAGTACTTC.

This clonotype has at least ten counts. The V gene is TRBV10-3, the J gene TRBJ2-7, with 8 bases matching TRBD2. CDR1 is ENHRY and CDR2 is SYGVKD in the germline V gene. V lost 8 bases to trimming and J lost 0 bases; unmatched junction nucleotides: 9. The CDR3 covers 15 residues. CDR3 nucleotides: TGTGCCATCCACCCCGGGCTAGCGGGCTCCTACGAGCAGTACTTC. It translates to CAIHPGLAGSYEQYF.

This clonotype was counted between two and nine times. This chain joins TRBV5-1 and TRBJ1-4, with D hard to call. V shed 5 bases and J shed 0 bases, with 11 bases lying between them. CDR1 is SGHRS, CDR2 YFSETQ, per germline. The CDR3 runs 15 residues. CDR3 residues: CASRIQVATNEKLFF. CDR3 nucleotides: TGCGCCAGCAGGATCCAGGTTGCAACTAATGAAAAACTGTTTTTT.

This clonotype was detected ten times or more. V usage is TRBV29-1 and J usage is TRBJ2-7; tentatively, D is TRBD1 (5 bases). Between the trimmed V and J ends, which lost 4 bases and 0 bases, there was a span of 13 bases. The CDR3 totals 14 residues. The germline gives CDR1 SQVTM, CDR2 ANQGSEA. The DNA for the CDR3 is TGCAGCGTTGGAGGACACCACAGCTCCTACGAGCAGTACTTC. Translating it yields CSVGGHHSSYEQYF.

This clonotype was counted only a few times. The chain recombines TRBV3-1 with TRBJ2-2, with 11 bases identical to TRBD2. V lost 1 base to trimming and J lost 0 bases; unmatched junction nucleotides: 7. The CDR3 has 19 residues. Germline-derived CDR1 and CDR2 are LGHDT and YNNKEL (reference sequence). The CDR3 region is CASSQGTSGRAANTGELFF. CDR3 coding DNA: TGTGCCAGCAGCCAAGGGACTAGCGGGCGGGCTGCGAACACCGGGGAGCTGTTTTTT.

This clonotype has just a few counts. CDR3 coding DNA: TGTGCCACCAGCAGAGACCCCAGGGGGGTCATCCAAGAGACCCAGTACTTC. This translates into CATSRDPRGVIQETQYF. The rearrangement links TRBV15 to TRBJ2-5; D possibly corresponds to TRBD1 (7 bases). The CDR3 loop spans 17 amino acids. Germline lookup yields CDR1 LNHNV and CDR2 YYDKDF (reference sequence). V lost 0 bases to trimming and J lost 1 base, with 15 bases between them.

The chain joins TRBV28 to TRBJ1-6; D may be TRBD1 (6 bases). V shed 8 bases and J shed 6 bases, with 14 bases lying between them. CDR3 length equals 14 residues. Germline V CDR1 and CDR2: MDHEN, SYDVKM. In DNA, the CDR3 is TGTGCCAGCTATCCCGGGGGCCGTAATTCACCCCTCCACTTT. Translation gives CASYPGGRNSPLHF.

This clonotype has at least ten counts. The chain recombines TRBV10-3 with TRBJ1-4, with a possible D match to TRBD1 (5 bases). CDR1 and CDR2 from the germline V gene are ENHRY and SYGVKD. Trimming shortened V by 3 bases and J by 9 bases, and 8 bases separated the two germline ends. There are 12 residues in the CDR3. The CDR3 nucleotides are TGTGCCATCAGTGACGACAGTAAAAAACTGTTTTTT. It translates to CAISDDSKKLFF.

This clonotype was seen ten or more times. This chain joins TRBV20-1 and TRBJ2-1; 12 positions agree with TRBD2. V was pared by 3 bases and J by 3 bases, with 6 bases of the junction left unmatched. CDR1 and CDR2 (germline): DFQATT, SNEGSKA (reference sequence). There are 16 residues in the CDR3. The CDR3 sequence: CSASVPSGRDYNEQFF. The CDR3 nucleotides read TGCAGTGCTAGCGTTCCTAGCGGGAGGGACTACAATGAGCAGTTCTTC.

At least ten counts were recorded for this clonotype. The chain is built from TRBV5-1 and TRBJ2-7; D may be TRBD2 (5 bases). CDR1 is SGHRS, CDR2 YFSETQ, per germline. V was clipped by 5 bases and J by 3 bases, with 12 bases between them. The length of the CDR3 is 13 residues. DNA for the CDR3: TGCGCCAGCAGTAGCGCAGATCTCTACGAGCAGTACTTC. This gives the protein CASSSADLYEQYF.

This clonotype was detected ten times or more. The rearrangement links TRBV6-5 to TRBJ2-3, with 11 bases identical to TRBD2. The CDR3 consists of 16 residues. CDR1 MNHEY and CDR2 SVGAGI come from the germline V gene. Trimming cost V 6 bases and J 3 bases; bases outside gene matches: 8. The CDR3 region has the DNA TGTGCCAGCAGCCAACTAGCGGGGGCGGGTACAGATACGCAGTATTTT. It codes for CASSQLAGAGTDTQYF.

This chain uses TRBV5-1 with TRBJ2-1; D is uncertain. V gave up 0 bases and J gave up 8 bases, with 6 bases separating them. The germline CDR1 and CDR2 sequences are SGHRS and YFSETQ. The CDR3 length is 12 residues. The CDR3, as DNA: TGCGCCAGCAGCTTGGGCCTGCATGAGCAGTTCTTC. Translation gives CASSLGLHEQFF. The entire variable domain, with the rest obtained from reference TRBV5-1 and TRBJ2-1, is as follows: KAGVTQTPRYLIKTRGQQVTLSCSPISGHRSVSWYQQTPGQGLQFLFEYFSETQRNKGNFPGRFSGRQFSNSRSEMNVSTLELGDSALYLCASSLGLHEQFFGPGTRLTVL.